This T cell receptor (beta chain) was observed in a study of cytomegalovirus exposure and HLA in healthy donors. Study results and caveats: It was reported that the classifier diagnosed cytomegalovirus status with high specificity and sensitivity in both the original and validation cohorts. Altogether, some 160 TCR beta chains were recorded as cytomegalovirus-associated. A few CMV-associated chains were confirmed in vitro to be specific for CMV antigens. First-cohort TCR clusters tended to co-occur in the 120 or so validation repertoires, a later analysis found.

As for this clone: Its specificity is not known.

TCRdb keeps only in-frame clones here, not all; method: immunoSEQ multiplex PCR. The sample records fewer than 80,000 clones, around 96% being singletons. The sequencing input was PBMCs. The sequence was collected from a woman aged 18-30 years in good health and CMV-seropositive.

The CDR3 sequence: CASGLFGGRTGELFF. CDR3 sequence (DNA): TGTGCTAGTGGTTTGTTTGGCGGGAGGACCGGGGAGCTGTTTTTT. The chain couples TRBV12-5 to TRBJ2-2; the match to TRBD2 covers 8 bases. This CDR3 is built from 15 residues. V lost 2 bases, J lost 5 bases, and 4 bases stayed unmatched. Germline CDR1 and CDR2: LGHNT and FRNRAP.